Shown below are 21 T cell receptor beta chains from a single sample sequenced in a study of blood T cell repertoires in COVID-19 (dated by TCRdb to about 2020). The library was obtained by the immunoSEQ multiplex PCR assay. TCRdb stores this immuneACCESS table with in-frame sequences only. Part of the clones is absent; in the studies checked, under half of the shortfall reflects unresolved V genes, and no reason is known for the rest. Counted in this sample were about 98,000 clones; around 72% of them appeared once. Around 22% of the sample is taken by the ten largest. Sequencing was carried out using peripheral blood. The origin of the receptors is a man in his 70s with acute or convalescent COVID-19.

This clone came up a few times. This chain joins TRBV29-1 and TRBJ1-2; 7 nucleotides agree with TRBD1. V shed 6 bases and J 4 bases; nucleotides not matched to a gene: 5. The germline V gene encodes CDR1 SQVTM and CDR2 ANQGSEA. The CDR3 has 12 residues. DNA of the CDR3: TGCAGCGTGTGGCAGGGGGGCTATGGCTACACCTTC. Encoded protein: CSVWQGGYGYTF.

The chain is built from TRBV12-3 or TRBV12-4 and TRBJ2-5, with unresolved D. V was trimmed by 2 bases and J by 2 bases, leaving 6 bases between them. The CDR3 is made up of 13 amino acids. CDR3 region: CASSLNRQETQYF. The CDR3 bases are TGTGCCAGCAGTTTAAACAGACAAGAGACCCAGTACTTC.

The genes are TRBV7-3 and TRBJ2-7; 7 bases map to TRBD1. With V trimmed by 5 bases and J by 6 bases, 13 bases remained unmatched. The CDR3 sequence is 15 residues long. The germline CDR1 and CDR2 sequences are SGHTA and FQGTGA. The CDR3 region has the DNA TGTGCCAGCAGCCCCTACAGGGGAAGGCTGAGCGAGCAGTACTTC. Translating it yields CASSPYRGRLSEQYF.

The DNA for the CDR3 is TGCGCCAGTACCGGGACAGGAGGGGAAAAACTGTTTTTT. This translates into CASTGTGGEKLFF. The V gene is TRBV5-1, the J gene TRBJ1-4, with 8 bases fitting TRBD1. The V segment lost 8 bases and the J segment 8 bases; nucleotides outside the gene matches: 8. The CDR3 sequence is 13 residues long. CDR1 is SGHRS, CDR2 YFSETQ, per germline. Using reference TRBV5-1 and TRBJ1-4 for the parts outside the CDR3, the full variable domain is KAGVTQTPRYLIKTRGQQVTLSCSPISGHRSVSWYQQTPGQGLQFLFEYFSETQRNKGNFPGRFSGRQFSNSRSEMNVSTLELGDSALYLCASTGTGGEKLFFGSGTQLSVL.

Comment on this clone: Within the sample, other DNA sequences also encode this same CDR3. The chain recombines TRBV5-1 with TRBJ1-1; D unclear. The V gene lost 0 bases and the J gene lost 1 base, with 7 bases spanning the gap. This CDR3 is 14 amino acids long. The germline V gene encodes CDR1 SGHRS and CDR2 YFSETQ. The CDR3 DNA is TGCGCCAGCAGCTTGGCAGGAGGGAACACTGAAGCTTTCTTT. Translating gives CASSLAGGNTEAFF.

The CDR3 here is CAISGGGSLSYEQYF. CDR3 coding DNA: TGTGCCATCAGTGGGGGAGGGTCCCTTTCCTACGAGCAGTACTTC. The V and J genes are TRBV10-3 and TRBJ2-7, with 7 bases lining up with TRBD2. This CDR3 is 15 amino acids long. Germline loops: CDR1 ENHRY, CDR2 SYGVKD. J lost 1 base, V lost 4 bases, and 7 bases had no gene match.

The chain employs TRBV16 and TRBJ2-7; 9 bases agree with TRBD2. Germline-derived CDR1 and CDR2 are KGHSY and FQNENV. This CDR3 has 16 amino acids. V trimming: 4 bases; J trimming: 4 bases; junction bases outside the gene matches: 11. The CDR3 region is CASSLTLGGREYEQYF. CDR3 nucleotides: TGTGCCAGCAGCCTTACGCTGGGCGGGAGGGAGTACGAGCAGTACTTC. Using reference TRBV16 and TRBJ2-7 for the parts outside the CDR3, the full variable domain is GEEVAQTPKHLVRGEGQKAKLYCAPIKGHSYVFWYQQVLKNEFKFLISFQNENVFDETGMPKERFSAKCLPNSPCSLEIQATKLEDSAVYFCASSLTLGGREYEQYFGPGTRLTVT.

CDR3 bases: TGTGCCAGCAGTTTCCTCCAGGGAATTAGGAGCAATCAGCCCCAGCATTTT. Translating it yields CASSFLQGIRSNQPQHF. The V gene is TRBV28, the J gene TRBJ1-5, with a tentative D call TRBD1 (5 bases). Germline CDR1 reads MDHEN; CDR2 reads SYDVKM. V dropped 3 bases and J dropped 1 base, with 16 bases sitting between them. This CDR3 comprises 17 residues.

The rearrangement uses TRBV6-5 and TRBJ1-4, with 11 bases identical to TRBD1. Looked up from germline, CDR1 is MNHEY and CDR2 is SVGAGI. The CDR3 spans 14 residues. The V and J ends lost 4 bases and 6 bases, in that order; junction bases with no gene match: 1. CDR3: CASSWTGGYEKLFF. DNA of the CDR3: TGTGCCAGCAGTTGGACAGGGGGCTATGAAAAACTGTTTTTT.

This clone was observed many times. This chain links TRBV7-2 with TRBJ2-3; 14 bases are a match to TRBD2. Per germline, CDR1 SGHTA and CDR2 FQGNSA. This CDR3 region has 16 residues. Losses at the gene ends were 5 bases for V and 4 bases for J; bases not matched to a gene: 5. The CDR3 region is CASSPGTSGSADTQYF. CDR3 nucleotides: TGTGCCAGCAGCCCCGGGACTAGCGGGAGCGCAGATACGCAGTATTTT.

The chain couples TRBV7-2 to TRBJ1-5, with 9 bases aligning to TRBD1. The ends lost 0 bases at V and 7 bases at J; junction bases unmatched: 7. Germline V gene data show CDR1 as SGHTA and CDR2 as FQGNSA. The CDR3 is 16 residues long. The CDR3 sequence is CASSLANRGLGQPQHF. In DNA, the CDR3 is TGTGCCAGCAGCTTAGCGAACAGGGGGCTTGGGCAGCCCCAGCATTTT.

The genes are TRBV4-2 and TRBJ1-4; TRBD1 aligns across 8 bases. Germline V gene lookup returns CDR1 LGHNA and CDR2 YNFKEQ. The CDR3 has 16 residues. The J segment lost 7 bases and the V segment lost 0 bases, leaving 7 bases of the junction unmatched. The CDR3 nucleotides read TGTGCCAGCAGCCAAGAATGGGCAGGGGGCCGTGAAAAACTGTTTTTT. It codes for CASSQEWAGGREKLFF.

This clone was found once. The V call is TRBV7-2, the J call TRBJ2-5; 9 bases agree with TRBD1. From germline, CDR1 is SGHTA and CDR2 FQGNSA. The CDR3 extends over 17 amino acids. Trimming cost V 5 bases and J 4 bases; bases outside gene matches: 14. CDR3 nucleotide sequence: TGTGCCAGCAGCCCCGGGACAGGGAGGGGAGGGGGAGAGACCCAGTACTTC. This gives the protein CASSPGTGRGGGETQYF.

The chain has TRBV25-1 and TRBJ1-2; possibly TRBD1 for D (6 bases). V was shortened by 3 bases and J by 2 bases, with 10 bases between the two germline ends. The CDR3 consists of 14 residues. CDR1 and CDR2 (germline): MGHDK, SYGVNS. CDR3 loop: CASSEPGHNYGYTF. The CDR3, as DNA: TGTGCCAGCAGTGAGCCGGGACACAACTATGGCTACACCTTC.

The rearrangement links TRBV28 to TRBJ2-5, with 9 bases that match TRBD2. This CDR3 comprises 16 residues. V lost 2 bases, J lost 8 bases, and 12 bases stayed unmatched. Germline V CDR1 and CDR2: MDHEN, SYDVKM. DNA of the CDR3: TGTGCCAGCAGTTTAATTAGCGGGAGCGGGGCCAACACCCAGTACTTC. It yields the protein CASSLISGSGANTQYF.

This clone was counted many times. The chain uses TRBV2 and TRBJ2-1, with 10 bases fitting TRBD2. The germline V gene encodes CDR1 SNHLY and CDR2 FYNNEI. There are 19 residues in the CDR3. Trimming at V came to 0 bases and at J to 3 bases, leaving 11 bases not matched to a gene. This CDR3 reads CASSEAVTSGYFLYNEQFF. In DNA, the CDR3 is TGTGCCAGCAGTGAAGCGGTGACTAGCGGGTACTTTCTCTACAATGAGCAGTTCTTC. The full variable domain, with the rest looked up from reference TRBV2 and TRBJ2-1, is EPEVTQTPSHQVTQMGQEVILRCVPISNHLYFYWYRQILGQKVEFLVSFYNNEISEKSEIFDDQFSVERPDGSNFTLKIRSTKLEDSAMYFCASSEAVTSGYFLYNEQFFGPGTRLTVL.

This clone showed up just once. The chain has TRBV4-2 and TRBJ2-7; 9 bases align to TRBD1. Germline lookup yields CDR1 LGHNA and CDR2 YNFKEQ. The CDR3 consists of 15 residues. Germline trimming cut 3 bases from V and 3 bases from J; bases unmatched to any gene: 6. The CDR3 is CASSHEQGAGYEQYF. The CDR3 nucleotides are TGTGCCAGCAGCCATGAACAGGGGGCAGGCTACGAGCAGTACTTC.

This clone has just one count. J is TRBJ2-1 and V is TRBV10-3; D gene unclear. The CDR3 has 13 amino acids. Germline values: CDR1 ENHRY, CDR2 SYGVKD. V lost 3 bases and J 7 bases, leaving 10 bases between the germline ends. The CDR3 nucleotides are TGTGCCATCAGTGAACAGTTTGAAAATGAGCAGTTCTTC. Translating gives CAISEQFENEQFF.

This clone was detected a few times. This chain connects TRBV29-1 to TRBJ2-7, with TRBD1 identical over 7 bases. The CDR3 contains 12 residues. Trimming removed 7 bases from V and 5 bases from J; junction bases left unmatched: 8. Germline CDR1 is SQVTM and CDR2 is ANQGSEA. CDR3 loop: CSAEGQEDEQYF. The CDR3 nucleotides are TGCAGCGCAGAAGGACAGGAGGACGAGCAGTACTTC.

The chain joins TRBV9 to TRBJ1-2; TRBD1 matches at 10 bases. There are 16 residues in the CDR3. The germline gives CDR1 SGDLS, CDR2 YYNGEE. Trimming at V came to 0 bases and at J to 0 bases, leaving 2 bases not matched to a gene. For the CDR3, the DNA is TGTGCCAGCAGCGTAGGGGGACAGGGGTCTAACTATGGCTACACCTTC. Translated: CASSVGGQGSNYGYTF.

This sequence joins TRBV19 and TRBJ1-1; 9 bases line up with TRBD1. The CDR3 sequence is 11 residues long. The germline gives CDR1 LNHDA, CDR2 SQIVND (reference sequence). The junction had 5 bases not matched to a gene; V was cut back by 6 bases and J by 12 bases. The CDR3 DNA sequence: TGTGCCAGTAGGGGACAGGGTGGCACTTTCTTT. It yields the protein CASRGQGGTFF. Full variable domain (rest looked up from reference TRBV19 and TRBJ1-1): DGGITQSPKYLFRKEGQNVTLSCEQNLNHDAMYWYRQDPGQGLRLIYYSQIVNDFQKGDIAEGYSVSREKKESFPLTVTSAQKNPTAFYLCASRGQGGTFFGQGTRLTVV.